This T cell receptor beta chain was sequenced in a study of monozygotic twins with inflammatory bowel disease. Study-level results: Telling apart the different T cell subtypes was not possible. Patient repertoires may carry noise from differing immunosuppressive treatments. In these data, no single strong IBD-associated signal or clonotype received support. Possibly because of limited power, concordant and discordant twins showed no difference in repertoire similarity.

With respect to this clonotype: Its antigen is still unknown.

TCRdb reprocessed the 5' RACE reads and keeps a single row for each CDR3 protein, giving no DNA. The specimen's table records some 170,000 distinct CDR3 sequences. The CDR3 sequence is 18 residues long. CDR1 is MNHEY, CDR2 SVGEGT, per germline. Material: blood. This rearrangement joins TRBV6-2 or TRBV6-3 to TRBJ2-1; TCRdb indicates TRBD1, and absent DNA this call remains unverified. The sequence came from a human donor with ulcerative colitis or Crohn's disease, or a healthy co-twin of an affected twin (not recorded which). CDR3 amino acids: CASSYSKERGHLNNEQFF.